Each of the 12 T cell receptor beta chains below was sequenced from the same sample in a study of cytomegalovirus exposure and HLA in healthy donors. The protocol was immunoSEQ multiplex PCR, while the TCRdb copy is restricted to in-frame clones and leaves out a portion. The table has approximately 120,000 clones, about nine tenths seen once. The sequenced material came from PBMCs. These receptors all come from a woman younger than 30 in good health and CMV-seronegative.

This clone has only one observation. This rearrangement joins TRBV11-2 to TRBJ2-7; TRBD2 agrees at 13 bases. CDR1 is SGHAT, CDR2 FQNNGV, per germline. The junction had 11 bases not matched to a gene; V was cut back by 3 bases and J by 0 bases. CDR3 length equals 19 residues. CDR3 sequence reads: CASSLVTSGRLKSSYEQYF. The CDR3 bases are TGTGCCAGCAGCTTGGTGACTAGCGGGAGGTTAAAGAGCTCCTACGAGCAGTACTTC.

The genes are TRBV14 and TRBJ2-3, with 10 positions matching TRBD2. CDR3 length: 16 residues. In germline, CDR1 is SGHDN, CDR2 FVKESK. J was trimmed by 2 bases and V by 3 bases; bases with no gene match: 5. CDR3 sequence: CASSQLAGDITDTQYF. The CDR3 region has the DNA TGTGCCAGCAGCCAGCTAGCGGGAGACATCACAGATACGCAGTATTTT. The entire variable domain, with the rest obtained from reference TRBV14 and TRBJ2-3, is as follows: EAGVTQFPSHSVIEKGQTVTLRCDPISGHDNLYWYRRVMGKEIKFLLHFVKESKQDESGMPNNRFLAERTGGTYSTLKVQPAELEDSGVYFCASSQLAGDITDTQYFGPGTRLTVL.

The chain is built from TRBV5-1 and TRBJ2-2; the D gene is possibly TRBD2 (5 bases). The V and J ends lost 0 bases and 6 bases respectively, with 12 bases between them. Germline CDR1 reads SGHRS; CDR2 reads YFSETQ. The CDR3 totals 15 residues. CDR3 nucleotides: TGCGCCAGCAGCTTGGGCGGAGGACCATCCGGGGAGCTGTTTTTT. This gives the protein CASSLGGGPSGELFF.

In nucleotides, the CDR3 is TGTGCCAGCAGCCCCCGGGACAGTTCCCATGAGCAGTTCTTC. This gives the protein CASSPRDSSHEQFF. The J gene is TRBJ2-1, the V gene TRBV11-1, with 7 bases fitting TRBD1. The CDR3 runs to 14 residues. Germline assignment: CDR1 SGHAT and CDR2 FQDESV (reference sequence). Trimming took 5 bases from V and 8 from J; bases not matched to a gene: 9.

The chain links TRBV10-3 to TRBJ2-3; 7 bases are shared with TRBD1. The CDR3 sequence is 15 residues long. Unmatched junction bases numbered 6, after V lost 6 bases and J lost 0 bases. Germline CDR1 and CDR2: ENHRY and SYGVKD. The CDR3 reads CAIRVQGKSTDTQYF. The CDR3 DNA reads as TGTGCCATCAGGGTACAGGGGAAGAGCACAGATACGCAGTATTTT.

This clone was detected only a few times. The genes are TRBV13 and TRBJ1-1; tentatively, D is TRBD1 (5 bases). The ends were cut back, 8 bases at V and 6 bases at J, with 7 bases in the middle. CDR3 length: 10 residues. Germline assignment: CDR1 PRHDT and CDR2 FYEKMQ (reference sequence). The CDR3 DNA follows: TGTGCCAGCTCAGGGCCTGAAGCTTTCTTT. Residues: CASSGPEAFF. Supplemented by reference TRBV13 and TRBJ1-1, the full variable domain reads AAGVIQSPRHLIKEKRETATLKCYPIPRHDTVYWYQQGPGQDPQFLISFYEKMQSDKGSIPDRFSAQQFSDYHSELNMSSLELGDSALYFCASSGPEAFFGQGTRLTVV.

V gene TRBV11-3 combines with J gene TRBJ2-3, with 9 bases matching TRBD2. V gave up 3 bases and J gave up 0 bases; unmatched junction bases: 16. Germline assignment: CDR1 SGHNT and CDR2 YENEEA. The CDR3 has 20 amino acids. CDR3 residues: CASSFSILTSGASSTDTQYF. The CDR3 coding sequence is TGTGCCAGCAGCTTTTCGATACTGACTAGCGGAGCGTCTAGCACAGATACGCAGTATTTT.

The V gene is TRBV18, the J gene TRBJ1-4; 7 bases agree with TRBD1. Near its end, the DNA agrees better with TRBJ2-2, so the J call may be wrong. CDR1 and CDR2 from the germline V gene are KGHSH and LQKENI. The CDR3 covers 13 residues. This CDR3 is CASSPDRASELFF. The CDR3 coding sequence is TGTGCCAGCTCACCAGACAGGGCCTCGGAGCTGTTTTTT.

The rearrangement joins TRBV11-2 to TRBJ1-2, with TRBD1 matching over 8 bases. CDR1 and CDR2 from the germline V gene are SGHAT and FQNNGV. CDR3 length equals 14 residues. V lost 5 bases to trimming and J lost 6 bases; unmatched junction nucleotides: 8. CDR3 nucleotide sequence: TGTGCCAGCAGCCCCCCAGGGGGCGCGGATGGCTACACCTTC. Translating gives CASSPPGGADGYTF.

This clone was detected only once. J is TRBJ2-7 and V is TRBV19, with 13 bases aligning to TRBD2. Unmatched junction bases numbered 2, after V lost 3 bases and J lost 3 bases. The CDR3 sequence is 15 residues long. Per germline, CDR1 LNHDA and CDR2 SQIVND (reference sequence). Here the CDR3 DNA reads TGTGCCAGTAGTATGGGACTAGCGGGAATCTACGAGCAGTACTTC. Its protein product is CASSMGLAGIYEQYF. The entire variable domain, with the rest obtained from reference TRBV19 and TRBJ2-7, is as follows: DGGITQSPKYLFRKEGQNVTLSCEQNLNHDAMYWYRQDPGQGLRLIYYSQIVNDFQKGDIAEGYSVSREKKESFPLTVTSAQKNPTAFYLCASSMGLAGIYEQYFGPGTRLTVT.

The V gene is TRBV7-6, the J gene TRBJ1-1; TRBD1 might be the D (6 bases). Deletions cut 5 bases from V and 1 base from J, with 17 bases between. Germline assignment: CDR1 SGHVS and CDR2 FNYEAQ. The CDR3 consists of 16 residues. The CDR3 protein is CASSPTNGQKNTEAFF. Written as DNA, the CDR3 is TGTGCCAGCAGCCCAACGAACGGACAGAAGAACACTGAAGCTTTCTTT.

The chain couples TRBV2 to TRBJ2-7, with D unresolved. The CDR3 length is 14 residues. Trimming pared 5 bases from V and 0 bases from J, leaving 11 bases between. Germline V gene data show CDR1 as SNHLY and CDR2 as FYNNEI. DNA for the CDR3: TGTGCCAGCAGTTCCGTTTACGGCTCCTACGAGCAGTACTTC. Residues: CASSSVYGSYEQYF. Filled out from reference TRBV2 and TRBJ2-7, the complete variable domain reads EPEVTQTPSHQVTQMGQEVILRCVPISNHLYFYWYRQILGQKVEFLVSFYNNEISEKSEIFDDQFSVERPDGSNFTLKIRSTKLEDSAMYFCASSSVYGSYEQYFGPGTRLTVT.